This is a list of T cell receptor beta chains from one sample in a study of cytotoxic CD8 clonotypes in ibrutinib-treated CLL. Repertoires were generated with immunoSEQ multiplex PCR, while TCRdb's copy carries only in-frame clones and drops some. The profile covers 9,500 to 14,000 clones, with around 85% appearing a single time and approximately 24% taken by the ten largest. The sample was PBMCs, taken at disease progression, from a patient treated with ibrutinib. Receptors were obtained from a human donor with chronic lymphocytic leukemia. CDR3s include the opening cysteine and the closing phenylalanine or tryptophan. Clone size is not always given. Where it is, it says once, few, many or a class for expanded clones.

j_call clone_size v_call cdr3_aa
TRBJ1-5 NA TRBV28 CASTSFRDRQPQHF
TRBJ1-1 NA TRBV27 CASSLGREGTEAFF
TRBJ1-2 NA TRBV6-5 CASSYSIRGPGYGYTF
TRBJ2-1 NA TRBV2 CASSERLAGTYNEQFF
TRBJ2-3 NA TRBV6-5 CASSYSYSTDTQYF
TRBJ1-1 NA TRBV19 CASSIRTNTEAFF
TRBJ2-7 NA TRBV30 CAWGRGDEQYF
TRBJ2-3 few TRBV18 CASSGTGDRADTQYF
TRBJ2-7 medium-sized TRBV4-1 CASSHLEGYEQYF
TRBJ1-2 NA TRBV29-1 CSVADRGSYGYTF
TRBJ2-7 NA TRBV7-9 CASSLAQLAGSYEQYF
TRBJ2-5 NA TRBV4-1 CASSHPDRGDRAQYF
TRBJ1-2 NA TRBV18 CASSPVSQLGGNYGYTF
TRBJ1-1 NA TRBV10-2 CASSVEVNTEAFF
TRBJ1-1 once TRBV5-4 CASSLARTGKGTEAFF
TRBJ2-1 NA TRBV29-1 CSANDFSPNYNEQFF
TRBJ1-2 NA TRBV19 CASSSLGTPTNYGYTF
TRBJ2-7 NA TRBV7-9 CASSFGTSEQYF
TRBJ2-3 few TRBV5-8 CASSLQEDTQYF
TRBJ2-1 NA TRBV11-3 CASSRGLAGVNEQFF
TRBJ1-3 NA TRBV28 CASSDIPGQGVPGSGNTIYF
TRBJ2-7 once TRBV18 CASSIGPLAAYEQYF
TRBJ2-1 once TRBV10-2 CASRGSGSSYNEQFF
TRBJ2-6 NA TRBV27 CASSLFRFRDRDSGANVLTF
TRBJ2-1 NA TRBV7-7 CASSSRDYHYNEQFF
TRBJ1-3 NA TRBV2 CASSYRQGSAGNTIYF
TRBJ1-5 NA TRBV19 CASTPPRRDQPQHF
TRBJ2-7 once TRBV4-2 CASSQESAWSSGNHEQYF
TRBJ2-7 NA TRBV30 CAWRTSGSYEQYF
TRBJ2-3 once TRBV29-1 CSVEAGAGGPDTQYF
TRBJ2-2 NA TRBV29-1 CSSVGADTGELFF
TRBJ2-2 NA TRBV5-5 CASSFGQGRGTGELFF